These T cell receptor beta chains were read from a single sample in a study of tumor-infiltrating lymphocytes in primary liver carcinoma. TCRdb reanalysed the multiplex PCR reads using MiXCR and keeps one entry per CDR3 protein. Of approximately 22,000 distinct CDR3 sequences listed, around 76% are singletons. What was sequenced was liver tumor tissue from sampling region 1. All receptors derive from a man aged 40-49 years with primary liver carcinoma and hepatitis B virus infection. CDR3s leave out the opening cysteine and the closing phenylalanine or tryptophan. D genes are given only for firm matches.

D	length	V	CDR3
TRBD1	11	TRBV11-2	VSSPVRGSEQS
TRBD1	12	TRBV6-5	ARRGGGRNQPQH
NA	11	TRBV10-3	VISEDSTYEQH
NA	14	TRBV4-1	ASSHHLQRVDSPLH
TRBD1	14	TRBV11-2	ASSLTAGGSGETEY
TRBD2	15	TRBV5-5	ASSLNGLAGLVDMQY
TRBD2	14	TRBV4-1	ANSQSLAEPLYEQY
TRBD1	14	TRBV11-3	ASSPEGQGVVDEQF
NA	10	TRBV29-1	RVTSSSYEQY
NA	14	TRBV7-9	ASSHEGRLSQYGYT
NA	15	TRBV11-2	ASSSALGEANIGELF
TRBD1	12	TRBV10-3	AISSDRAQETQY
NA	13	TRBV5-4	ASSLQGLRAGELF
NA	10	TRBV12-3/TRBV12-4	AMSLKNSPLH
NA	15	TRBV11-2	ASSLALGRANAGGLF
NA	17	TRBV4-1	ASSQSRQGCIGTNEKLF
TRBD2	12	TRBV2	ASSGTSGRNTQY
NA	11	TRBV29-1	SVAGVPSYEQY
TRBD1	11	TRBV6-5	VSSGQGSNEQF
NA	13	TRBV12-3/TRBV12-4	ASSMGAGGTYEQY
NA	15	TRBV5-1	ASSSPLTGAFYNEQF
TRBD2	19	TRBV6-4	ASSDSPRGTSGDAVEETQY
TRBD1	14	TRBV6-5	ASRPGQAASFYERY
NA	14	TRBV24-1	ATSDNVPGLTDTQY
TRBD2	14	TRBV11-2	VSSLVSSGKDGEQF
TRBD1	11	TRBV10-3	TINDRGRETQY
NA	10	TRBV7-9	ASRSHQYEQY
TRBD2	14	TRBV4-2	ASSQASSGVSHDQY
NA	12	TRBV10-3	AIRSGTATDTQY
NA	9	TRBV20-1	SARRTSGYT
NA	11	TRBV29-1	SVYSKDKETQY
NA	12	TRBV7-8	VSSSNTGNSPLH
TRBD2	14	TRBV10-3	AITSSGRARVYEPY
NA	14	TRBV11-2	ASSLYASASYNEQF
NA	13	TRBV6-2/TRBV6-3	ASSLDTYSNQPQR
NA	14	TRBV11-2	ASILELLPGTNEQF
TRBD1	14	TRBV11-2	VSSSWVGQGFYEQY
TRBD2	13	TRBV7-9	ASSFRGRLQETQY
NA	12	TRBV11-2	ARSLTDAAYEQY
NA	16	TRBV11-2	ASRLVRLALGKKGTQY
NA	14	TRBV11-2	VSSQTPDGGKETQY
NA	10	TRBV6-2/TRBV6-3	ASSPPGVEQY
NA	11	TRBV28	ASRETSYDEQF
NA	12	TRBV6-5	ASSQDSGANVLA
NA	12	TRBV28	ASSLFACNGEQY
NA	13	TRBV20-1	SAQRGIGGNQPQH
NA	11	TRBV7-9	PSGRDAINEQS
TRBD2	14	TRBV11-2	AGSYTSAHIYNDQF
NA	12	TRBV11-2	ASTGGRVNAEAF
NA	8	TRBV12-3/TRBV12-4	ASSLETHY